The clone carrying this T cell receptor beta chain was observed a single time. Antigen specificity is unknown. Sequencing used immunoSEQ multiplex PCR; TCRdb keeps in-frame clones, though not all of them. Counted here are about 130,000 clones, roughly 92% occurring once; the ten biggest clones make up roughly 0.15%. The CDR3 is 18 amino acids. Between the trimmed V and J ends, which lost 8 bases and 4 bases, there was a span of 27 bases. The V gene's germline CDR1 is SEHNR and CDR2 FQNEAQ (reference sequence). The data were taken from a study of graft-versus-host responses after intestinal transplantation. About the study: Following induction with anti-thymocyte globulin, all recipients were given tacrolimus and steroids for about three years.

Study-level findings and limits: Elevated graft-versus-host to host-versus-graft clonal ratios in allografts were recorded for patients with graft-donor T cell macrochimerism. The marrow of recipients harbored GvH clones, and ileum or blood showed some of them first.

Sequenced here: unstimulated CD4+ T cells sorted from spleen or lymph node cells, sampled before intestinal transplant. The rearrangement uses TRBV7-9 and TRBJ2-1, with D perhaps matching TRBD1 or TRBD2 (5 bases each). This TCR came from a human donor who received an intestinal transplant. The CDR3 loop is CASAIVLGDMGSYNEQFF. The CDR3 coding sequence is TGTGCCAGCGCAATAGTATTGGGGGATATGGGATCTTACAATGAGCAGTTCTTC.